The clone carrying this T cell receptor (beta chain) came up a few times. The sample is drawn from a study of beta chain features in type 1 diabetes. Isolation of CD4+ naive, central memory, regulatory and stem cell-like memory cells was achieved by sorting via CD45RO/CCR7/CD25/CD127/CD95/CD27. Trimming stripped 5 bases from V and 3 bases from J, with 16 bases between. The CDR3 extends over 15 amino acids. Germline V gene sequence: CDR1 SGHTA, CDR2 FQGNSA. Every isolated RNA sample was fully reverse transcribed, so sequencing captured expressed TCRB transcripts. Using immunoSEQ multiplex PCR, the repertoire was profiled, and TCRdb retains in-frame clones only, with some absent. Among 300,000 to 400,000 clones listed, over 9.5% were seen once.

The rearrangement links TRBV7-2 to TRBJ2-5, with D tentatively TRBD2 (6 bases). What was sequenced was naive CD4+ T cells from blood. The source of this sequence is a man in his late teens or twenties in good health. CDR3 region: CASSPVSGLKETQYF. CDR3 nucleotides: TGTGCCAGCAGCCCCGTTTCGGGACTGAAAGAGACCCAGTACTTC.